This T cell receptor beta chain was documented in a study of early T cells in non-severe SARS-CoV-2 infection. This clonotype was counted at least ten times. Trimming stripped 4 bases from V and 8 bases from J, with 15 bases between. The CDR3 has 13 residues. Germline V lookup: CDR1 DFQATT, CDR2 SNEGSKA (reference sequence). Attached unique molecular identifiers marked individual cDNA molecules. MiXCR, applied by TCRdb to the 5' RACE reads, yields one record per CDR3 protein. The data contain tens of thousands of distinct CDR3 sequences, 4.5% to 7% of them singletons. The TCR was taken from an adult who was a healthcare worker with PCR-confirmed SARS-CoV-2 infection or an uninfected control (not recorded which). The chain combines TRBV20-1 with TRBJ2-1; a possible D gene is TRBD1 (5 bases). The source material was whole blood. CDR3 in amino acids: CSAIRVPLDEQFF. The CDR3 region has the DNA TGCAGTGCTATCAGGGTTCCCTTGGATGAGCAGTTCTTC.